What follows is one TCR beta chain and its context. Antigen: not known. Every donor contributed roughly 10 milliliters of peripheral blood by blood draw. A second PCR of 7 to 11 cycles used a sample-barcoded 5' primer and a J-beta primer mix. TCRdb redid the calling of the 5' RACE reads with MiXCR, one entry per CDR3 protein. The sample has approximately 800,000 distinct CDR3 sequences; 35% to 50% are singletons. This sample was taken from a study of blood T cells in healthy people across ages. Notes on the study in general: Expanded clonotype changes were possibly confounded by unknown donor CMV status. Among long-lived donors, naive CD4+ cells were more numerous and diversity higher than in aged donors. Strong correlation was found linking TCR beta diversity to naive T cell percentage.

In germline, CDR1 is SEHNR, CDR2 FQNEAQ (reference sequence). CDR3 length: 14 residues. V gave up 5 bases and J gave up 1 base, with 11 bases separating them. This receptor was obtained from an older man in good health. The rearrangement links TRBV7-9 to TRBJ2-5; D possibly corresponds to TRBD1 (5 bases). Sequencing was done on a sample of blood. CDR3 protein: CASSTRQFQETQYF. CDR3 DNA: TGTGCCAGCAGCACCCGACAGTTCCAAGAGACCCAGTACTTC.